This T cell receptor (beta chain) originates from a study of shared clonotypes between healthy human individuals. Overall study findings and caveats: The naive CD4 repertoires of a handful of donors were compared, and around 5% of clonotypes were shared. The sampled material consisted only of blood, and tissue repertoires are likely to differ.

Healthy and HIV-negative, the adult donors had no recent acute infections or vaccinations. Using immunoSEQ multiplex PCR, the repertoire was profiled, and TCRdb retains in-frame clones only, with some absent. The repertoire consists of about 510,000 clones, with 90% to 97% occurring once and the leading ten covering 0.05% to 0.07%. The CDR3 totals 17 residues. CDR1 and CDR2 (germline): SGHRS, YFSETQ. Between the trimmed V and J ends, which lost 0 bases and 0 bases, there was a span of 13 bases. A remark on this clone: The antigen is unknown.

Source material: naive CD4+ T cells sorted from blood. Subset described: CD45RA+ positively selected. The chain is built from TRBV5-1 and TRBJ2-1, with unresolved D. This receptor was identified in a woman in her twenties or thirties in good health. CDR3 sequence reads: CASSLAVAFGSYNEQFF. CDR3 nucleotide sequence: TGCGCCAGCAGCTTGGCCGTAGCATTCGGCTCCTACAATGAGCAGTTCTTC. Full variable domain (outside the CDR3, taken from reference TRBV5-1 and TRBJ2-1): KAGVTQTPRYLIKTRGQQVTLSCSPISGHRSVSWYQQTPGQGLQFLFEYFSETQRNKGNFPGRFSGRQFSNSRSEMNVSTLELGDSALYLCASSLAVAFGSYNEQFFGPGTRLTVL.